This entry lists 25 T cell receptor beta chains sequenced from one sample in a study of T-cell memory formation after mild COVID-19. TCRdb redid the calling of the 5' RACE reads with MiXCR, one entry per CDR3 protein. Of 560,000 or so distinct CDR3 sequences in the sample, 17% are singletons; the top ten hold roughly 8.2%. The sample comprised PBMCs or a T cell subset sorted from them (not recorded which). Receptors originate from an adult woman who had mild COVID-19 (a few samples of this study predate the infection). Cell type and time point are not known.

CDR3 protein: CASSLTTSTSYEQYF. The CDR3 nucleotides are TGCGCCAGCAGCTTGACTACGTCGACCTCCTACGAGCAGTACTTC. The V gene is TRBV5-1, the J gene TRBJ2-7, with D hard to call. The CDR3 extends over 15 amino acids. CDR1 and CDR2 (germline): SGHRS, YFSETQ. Deletions cut 1 base from V and 0 bases from J, with 11 bases between.

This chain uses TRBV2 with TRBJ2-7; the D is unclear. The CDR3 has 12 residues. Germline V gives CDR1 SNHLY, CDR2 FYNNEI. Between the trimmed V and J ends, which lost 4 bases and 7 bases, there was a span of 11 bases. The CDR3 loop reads CASSVGVGEQYF. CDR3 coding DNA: TGTGCCAGCAGTGTTGGGGTTGGGGAGCAGTACTTC.

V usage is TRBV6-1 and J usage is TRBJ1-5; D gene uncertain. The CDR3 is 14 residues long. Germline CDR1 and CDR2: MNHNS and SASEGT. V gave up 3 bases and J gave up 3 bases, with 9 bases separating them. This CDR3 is CASSDGLHNQPQHF. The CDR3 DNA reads TGTGCCAGCAGTGACGGTCTCCACAATCAGCCCCAGCATTTT.

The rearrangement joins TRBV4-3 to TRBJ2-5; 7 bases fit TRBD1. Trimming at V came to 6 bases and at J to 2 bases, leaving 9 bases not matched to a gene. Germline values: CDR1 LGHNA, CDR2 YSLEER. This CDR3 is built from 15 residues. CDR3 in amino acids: CASSQGETTQETQYF. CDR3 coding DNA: TGCGCCAGCAGTCAGGGGGAGACTACGCAAGAGACCCAGTACTTC.

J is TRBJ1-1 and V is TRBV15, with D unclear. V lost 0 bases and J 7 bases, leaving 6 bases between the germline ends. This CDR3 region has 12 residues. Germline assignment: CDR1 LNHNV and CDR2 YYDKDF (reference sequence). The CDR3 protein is CATSRDYIEAFF. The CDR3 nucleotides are TGTGCCACCAGCAGAGACTACATTGAAGCTTTCTTT.

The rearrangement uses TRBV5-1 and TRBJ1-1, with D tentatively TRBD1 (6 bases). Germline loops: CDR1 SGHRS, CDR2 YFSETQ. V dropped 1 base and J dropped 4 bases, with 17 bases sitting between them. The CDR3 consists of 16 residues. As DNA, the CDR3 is TGCGCCAGCAGCTTGTCGGGGGCAGGGGTCGGCACTGAAGCTTTCTTT. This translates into CASSLSGAGVGTEAFF.

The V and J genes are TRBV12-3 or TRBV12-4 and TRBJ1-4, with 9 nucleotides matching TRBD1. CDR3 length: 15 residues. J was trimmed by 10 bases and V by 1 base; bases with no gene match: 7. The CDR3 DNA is TGTGCCAGCAGTTTAGGGTTGGGACAGGGAAGAAAACTGTTTTTT. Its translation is CASSLGLGQGRKLFF.

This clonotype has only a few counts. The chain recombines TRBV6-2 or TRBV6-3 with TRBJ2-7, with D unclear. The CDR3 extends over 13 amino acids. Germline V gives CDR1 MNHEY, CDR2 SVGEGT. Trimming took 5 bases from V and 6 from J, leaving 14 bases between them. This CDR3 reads CASSTPTSREQYF. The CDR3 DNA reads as TGTGCCAGCAGTACCCCGACTTCGCGCGAGCAGTACTTC.

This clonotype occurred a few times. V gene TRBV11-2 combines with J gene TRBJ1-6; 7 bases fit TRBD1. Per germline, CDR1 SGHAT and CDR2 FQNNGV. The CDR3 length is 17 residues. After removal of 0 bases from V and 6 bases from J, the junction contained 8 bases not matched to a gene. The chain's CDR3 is CASSLEGKGAPNSPLHF. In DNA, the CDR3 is TGTGCCAGCAGCTTAGAGGGGAAGGGGGCCCCTAATTCACCCCTCCACTTT.

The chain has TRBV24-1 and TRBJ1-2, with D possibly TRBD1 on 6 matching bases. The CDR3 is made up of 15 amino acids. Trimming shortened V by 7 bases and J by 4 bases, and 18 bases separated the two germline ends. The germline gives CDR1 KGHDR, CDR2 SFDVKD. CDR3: CATRANGGAGYGYTF. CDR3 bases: TGTGCCACCAGAGCAAATGGGGGGGCGGGCTATGGCTACACCTTC.

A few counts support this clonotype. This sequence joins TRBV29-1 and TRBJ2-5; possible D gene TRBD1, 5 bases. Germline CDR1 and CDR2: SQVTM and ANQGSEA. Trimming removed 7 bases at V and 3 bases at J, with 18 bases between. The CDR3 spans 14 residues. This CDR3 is CSARKGHWEETQYF. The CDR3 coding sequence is TGCAGCGCCCGAAAGGGGCATTGGGAAGAGACCCAGTACTTC.

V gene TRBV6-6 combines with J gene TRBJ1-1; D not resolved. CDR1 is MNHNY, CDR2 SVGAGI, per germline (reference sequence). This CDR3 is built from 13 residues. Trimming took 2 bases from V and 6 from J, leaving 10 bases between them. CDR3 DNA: TGTGCCAGCAGTTACGTCAGAGACGCTGAAGCTTTCTTT. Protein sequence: CASSYVRDAEAFF.

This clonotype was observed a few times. In DNA form, the CDR3 reads TGTGCCAGCAGCCCCACCCCTGGACAGGGCAATCAGCCCCAGCATTTT. As protein: CASSPTPGQGNQPQHF. The chain has TRBV7-2 and TRBJ1-5; 7 bases match TRBD1. CDR3 length: 16 amino acids. V dropped 5 bases and J dropped 2; count of bases not matched to a gene: 9. Germline V gives CDR1 SGHTA, CDR2 FQGNSA.

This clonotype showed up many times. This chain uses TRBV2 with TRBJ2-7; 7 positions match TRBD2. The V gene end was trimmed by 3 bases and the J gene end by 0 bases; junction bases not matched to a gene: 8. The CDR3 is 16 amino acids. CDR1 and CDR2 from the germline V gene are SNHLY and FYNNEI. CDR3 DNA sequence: TGTGCCAGCAGTGACCGAACTAGCGCCTTCTCCTACGAGCAGTACTTC. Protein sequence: CASSDRTSAFSYEQYF.

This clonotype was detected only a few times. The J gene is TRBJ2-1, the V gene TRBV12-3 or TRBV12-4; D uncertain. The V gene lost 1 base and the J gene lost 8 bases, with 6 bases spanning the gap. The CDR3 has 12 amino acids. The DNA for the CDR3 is TGTGCCAGCAGTTTAGATTGGGATGAGCAGTTCTTC. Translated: CASSLDWDEQFF.

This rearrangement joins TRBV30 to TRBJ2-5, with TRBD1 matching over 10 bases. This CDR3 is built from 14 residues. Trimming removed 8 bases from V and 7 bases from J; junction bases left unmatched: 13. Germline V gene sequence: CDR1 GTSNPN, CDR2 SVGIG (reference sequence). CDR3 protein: CAGRGDRGDGTQYF. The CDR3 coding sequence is TGTGCCGGTCGGGGGGACAGGGGAGACGGGACCCAGTACTTC.

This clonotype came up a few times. CDR3 DNA: TGCGCCAGCAGCCAAGATCTCCTCAAGCCGACAGGGGGTTATGAAAAACTGTTTTTT. Protein sequence: CASSQDLLKPTGGYEKLFF. The rearrangement joins TRBV4-3 to TRBJ1-4; 9 bases align to TRBD1. Germline CDR1 and CDR2: LGHNA and YSLEER. V dropped 0 bases and J dropped 6; count of bases not matched to a gene: 14. This CDR3 has 19 residues.

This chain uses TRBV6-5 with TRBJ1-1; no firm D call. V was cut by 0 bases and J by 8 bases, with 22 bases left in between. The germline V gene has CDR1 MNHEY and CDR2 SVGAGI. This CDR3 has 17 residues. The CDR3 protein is CASSYSTSSPRPPEAFF. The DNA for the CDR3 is TGTGCCAGCAGTTACTCGACGTCTTCCCCCAGACCGCCAGAAGCTTTCTTT.

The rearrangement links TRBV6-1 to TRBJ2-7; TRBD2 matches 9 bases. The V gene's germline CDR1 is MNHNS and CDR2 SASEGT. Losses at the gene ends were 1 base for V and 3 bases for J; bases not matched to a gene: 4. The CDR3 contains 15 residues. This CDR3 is CASSEGGREIYEQYF. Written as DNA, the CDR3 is TGTGCCAGCAGTGAAGGCGGGAGGGAAATCTACGAGCAGTACTTC.

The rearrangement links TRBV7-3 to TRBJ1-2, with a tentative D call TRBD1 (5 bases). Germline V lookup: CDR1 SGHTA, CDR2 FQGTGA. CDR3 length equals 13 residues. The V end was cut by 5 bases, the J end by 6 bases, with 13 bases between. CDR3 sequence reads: CASSPSPGDGYTF. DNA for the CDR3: TGTGCCAGCAGCCCCAGCCCGGGGGATGGCTACACCTTC.

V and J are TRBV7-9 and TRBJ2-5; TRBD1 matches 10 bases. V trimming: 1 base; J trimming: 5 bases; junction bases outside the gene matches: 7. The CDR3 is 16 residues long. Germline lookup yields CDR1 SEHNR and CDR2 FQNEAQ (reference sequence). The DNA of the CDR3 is TGTGCCAGCAGCTTAGTCCCCGACAGGGGGCTGGAGACCCAGTACTTC. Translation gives CASSLVPDRGLETQYF.

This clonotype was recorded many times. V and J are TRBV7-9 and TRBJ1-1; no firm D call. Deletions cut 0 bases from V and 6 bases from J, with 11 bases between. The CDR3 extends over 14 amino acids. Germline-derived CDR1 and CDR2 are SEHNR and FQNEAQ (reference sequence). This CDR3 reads CASSLAGMVAEAFF. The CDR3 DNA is TGTGCCAGCAGCTTAGCAGGGATGGTGGCTGAAGCTTTCTTT.

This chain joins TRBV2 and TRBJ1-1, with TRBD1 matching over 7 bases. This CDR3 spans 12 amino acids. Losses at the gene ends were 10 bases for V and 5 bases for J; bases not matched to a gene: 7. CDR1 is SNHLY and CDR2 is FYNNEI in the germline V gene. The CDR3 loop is CATETGETEAFF. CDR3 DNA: TGTGCCACCGAAACAGGGGAGACTGAAGCTTTCTTT.

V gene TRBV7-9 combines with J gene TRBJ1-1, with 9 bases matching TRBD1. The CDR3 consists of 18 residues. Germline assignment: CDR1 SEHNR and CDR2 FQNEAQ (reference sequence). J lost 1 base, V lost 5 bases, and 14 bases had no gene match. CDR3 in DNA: TGTGCCAGCAGCCCCAGCAGGGCAAGGACAGGGGAGAACACTGAAGCTTTCTTT. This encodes CASSPSRARTGENTEAFF.

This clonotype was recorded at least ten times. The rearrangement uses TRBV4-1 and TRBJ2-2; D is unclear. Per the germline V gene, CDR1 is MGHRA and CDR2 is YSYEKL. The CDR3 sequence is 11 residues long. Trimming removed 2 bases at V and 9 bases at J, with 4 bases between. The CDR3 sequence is CASSQSRELFF. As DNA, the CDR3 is TGCGCCAGCAGCCAAAGCCGGGAGCTGTTTTTT.